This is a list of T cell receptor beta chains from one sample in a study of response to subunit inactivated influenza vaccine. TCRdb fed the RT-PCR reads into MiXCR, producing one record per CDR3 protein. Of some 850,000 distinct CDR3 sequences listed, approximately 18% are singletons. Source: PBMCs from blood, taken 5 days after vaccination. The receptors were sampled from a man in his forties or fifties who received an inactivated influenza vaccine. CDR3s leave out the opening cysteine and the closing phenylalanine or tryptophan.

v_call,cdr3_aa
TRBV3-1,ASSQIGQERPEQF
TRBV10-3,AISESGPSYEQY
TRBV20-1,SASGQGLAAKEAF
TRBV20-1,SATRGHPGAGELF
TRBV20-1,SASPDRGTYEQY
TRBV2,ATGGGSYEQY
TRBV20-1,SSFPLAIWETQY
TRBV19,ASSVQGRVHGYT
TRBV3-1,ASSHKIGGFEQF
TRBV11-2,ASSLGSGLATDTQY
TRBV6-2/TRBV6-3,ASSQVEGDEQY
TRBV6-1,ASSPRGGISYNEQF
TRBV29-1,SVEIPSGSTDTQY
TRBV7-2,ASSLGTSGGTEQF
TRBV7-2,ASSLATLGGTSGRRPYNEQF
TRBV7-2,ASSRRDHYEQY
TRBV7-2,ASEDRGLSNEQY
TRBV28,ASNQGGGKTQY
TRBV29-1,SALTSGYTDTQY
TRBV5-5,ASSFRTENEKLF
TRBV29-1,SVDPAPAGGPYEQY
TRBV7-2,ASSQGGGYTGELF
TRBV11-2,ASSLDGTGRGGYT
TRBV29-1,SVEAPSPYQETQY
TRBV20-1,SARDFRAAGNEQF
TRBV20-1,SVITGGYNSPLH
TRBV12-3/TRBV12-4,ASSGLEYEQF
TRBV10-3,AIRGQSSYEQY